A selection of T cell receptor beta chains follows, all from one sample in a study of T cell responses to AZD1222 COVID-19 vaccine. Assay: immunoSEQ multiplex PCR; the TCRdb copy retains only in-frame clones and omits some. The repertoire includes about 83,000 clones, 75% to 90% of them detected once, and about 28% sits in the top ten. This specimen was peripheral blood, taken on day 0 of AZD1222 vaccination. These receptors came from an adult in good health. Both conserved end residues are part of each CDR3. The D gene is left open where the match is weak. Clone size, where shown, is once, few, many, or a class for clones that have expanded.

clone_size: .; j_call: TRBJ1-5; v_call: TRBV30; d_call: .; cdr3_nt: TGTGCCTGGTCGACAGCCTACAATCAGCCCCAGCATTTT; cdr3_aa: CAWSTAYNQPQHF
clone_size: .; j_call: TRBJ2-7; v_call: TRBV7-2; d_call: .; cdr3_nt: TGTGCCAGCAGCCTGCTTGGGGGGGCCCCTGAGCCCTACGAGCAGTACTTC; cdr3_aa: CASSLLGGAPEPYEQYF
clone_size: .; j_call: TRBJ1-4; v_call: TRBV15; d_call: .; cdr3_nt: TGTGCCACCAGCAGAGAAGCTTGGGCGGGGGATGAAAAACTGTTTTTT; cdr3_aa: CATSREAWAGDEKLFF
clone_size: .; j_call: TRBJ2-5; v_call: TRBV15; d_call: .; cdr3_nt: TGTGCCACCAGCAGTGAGGGTCAGACCCAGTACTTC; cdr3_aa: CATSSEGQTQYF
clone_size: .; j_call: TRBJ2-1; v_call: TRBV7-2; d_call: TRBD2; cdr3_nt: TGTGCCAGCAGCTTAGCGGGTCGGAGACTAGCGGGAGATAGGGCCTACAATGAGCAGTTCTTC; cdr3_aa: CASSLAGRRLAGDRAYNEQFF
clone_size: .; j_call: TRBJ2-1; v_call: TRBV25-1; d_call: TRBD1; cdr3_nt: TGTGCCAGCAGTTCGGACAGGGCCTACGGGGATGAGCAGTTCTTC; cdr3_aa: CASSSDRAYGDEQFF
clone_size: .; j_call: TRBJ2-1; v_call: TRBV5-1; d_call: .; cdr3_nt: TGCGCCAGCAGCAGCCGGGACGAATACAATGAGCAGTTCTTC; cdr3_aa: CASSSRDEYNEQFF
clone_size: .; j_call: TRBJ2-1; v_call: TRBV7-2; d_call: TRBD2; cdr3_nt: TGTGCCAGCAGCTTATTCAGCGGGGAGAGCTACAATGAGCAGTTCTTC; cdr3_aa: CASSLFSGESYNEQFF
clone_size: .; j_call: TRBJ1-5; v_call: TRBV15; d_call: .; cdr3_nt: TGTGCCACCAGCAGAGCCCAGAGTTATAGCAATCAGCCCCAGCATTTT; cdr3_aa: CATSRAQSYSNQPQHF
clone_size: .; j_call: TRBJ2-3; v_call: TRBV11-2; d_call: TRBD2; cdr3_nt: TGTGCCAGCAGCTTAGATAGAACTAGCGGGAGCCCTTTCCCGCAGTATTTT; cdr3_aa: CASSLDRTSGSPFPQYF
clone_size: .; j_call: TRBJ2-3; v_call: TRBV6-6; d_call: .; cdr3_nt: TGTGCCAGCAGTCCCTCGGACAGCGCCAGGCCACACACAGATACGCAGTATTTT; cdr3_aa: CASSPSDSARPHTDTQYF
clone_size: .; j_call: TRBJ2-7; v_call: TRBV29-1; d_call: .; cdr3_nt: TGCAGCGTTGATTCCGACAGAACGGGGTCCTACGAGCAGTACTTC; cdr3_aa: CSVDSDRTGSYEQYF
clone_size: .; j_call: TRBJ2-5; v_call: TRBV7-2; d_call: .; cdr3_nt: TGTGCCAGCAGCTTAGCGGGGCTTGAGACCCAGTACTTC; cdr3_aa: CASSLAGLETQYF
clone_size: .; j_call: TRBJ1-1; v_call: TRBV11-2; d_call: .; cdr3_nt: TGTGCCAGCAGCCGTCCAGGGTTTGAAGCTTTCTTT; cdr3_aa: CASSRPGFEAFF
clone_size: .; j_call: TRBJ1-5; v_call: TRBV25-1; d_call: .; cdr3_nt: TGTGCCAGCAGTGAATATCCTTTGGGGGACAATCAGCCCCAGCATTTT; cdr3_aa: CASSEYPLGDNQPQHF
clone_size: .; j_call: TRBJ2-3; v_call: TRBV27; d_call: .; cdr3_nt: TGTGCCAGCAGTTTCGCCGGCGGAGCACACACAGATACGCAGTATTTT; cdr3_aa: CASSFAGGAHTDTQYF
clone_size: .; j_call: TRBJ1-1; v_call: TRBV3-1/TRBV3-2; d_call: .; cdr3_nt: TGTGCCAGCAGCCAAGAATATAGGCACATGAACACTGAAGCTTTCTTT; cdr3_aa: CASSQEYRHMNTEAFF
clone_size: .; j_call: TRBJ2-5; v_call: TRBV5-1; d_call: .; cdr3_nt: TGCGCCAGCAGCTCAAAAGCGGTTTGGGAGACCCAGTACTTC; cdr3_aa: CASSSKAVWETQYF
clone_size: .; j_call: TRBJ1-6; v_call: TRBV29-1; d_call: .; cdr3_nt: TGCAGCGTTAAACCGCCTAATTCACCCCTCCACTTT; cdr3_aa: CSVKPPNSPLHF
clone_size: .; j_call: TRBJ2-5; v_call: TRBV11-3; d_call: .; cdr3_nt: TGTGCCAGCAGCTCCGACAGACAAGAGACCCAGTACTTC; cdr3_aa: CASSSDRQETQYF
clone_size: .; j_call: TRBJ1-6; v_call: TRBV10-2; d_call: TRBD1; cdr3_nt: TGCGCCAGCAGCCCGGACAGGGTCAATTCACCCCTCCACTTT; cdr3_aa: CASSPDRVNSPLHF
clone_size: few; j_call: TRBJ2-1; v_call: TRBV7-2; d_call: TRBD2; cdr3_nt: TGTGCCAGCAGATTAACCTCCGGGCTAGCGGGAGGCCTTTACAATGAGCAGTTCTTC; cdr3_aa: CASRLTSGLAGGLYNEQFF
clone_size: .; j_call: TRBJ2-7; v_call: TRBV7-9; d_call: .; cdr3_nt: TGTGCCAGCAGCCAATGGGGGGGCGACGAGCAGTACTTC; cdr3_aa: CASSQWGGDEQYF
clone_size: .; j_call: TRBJ1-1; v_call: TRBV9; d_call: TRBD1; cdr3_nt: TGTGCCAGCAGCGGCGGACAGGGAATTGGGAGCACTGAAGCTTTCTTT; cdr3_aa: CASSGGQGIGSTEAFF
clone_size: .; j_call: TRBJ2-2; v_call: TRBV5-1; d_call: .; cdr3_nt: TGCGCCAGCAGCTTGGAGAGGGGCGCGAACACCGGGGAGCTGTTTTTT; cdr3_aa: CASSLERGANTGELFF
clone_size: .; j_call: TRBJ1-6; v_call: TRBV6-1; d_call: .; cdr3_nt: TGTGCCAGCAGTCGGACAAGCTATAATTCACCCCTCCACTTT; cdr3_aa: CASSRTSYNSPLHF
clone_size: .; j_call: TRBJ2-7; v_call: TRBV11-2; d_call: TRBD2; cdr3_nt: TGTGCCAGCAGAATCTATTATACTAGCGGGAGTCACTACGAGCAGTACTTC; cdr3_aa: CASRIYYTSGSHYEQYF